A selection of T cell receptor beta chains follows, all from one sample in a study of cytomegalovirus exposure and HLA in healthy donors. The repertoire was sequenced with immunoSEQ multiplex PCR; TCRdb's copy has only in-frame clones and lacks some. The top ten clones hold roughly 4% of a sample with around 150,000 clones, 65% to 70% of them seen once. Sequencing was carried out using PBMCs. The receptors come from a woman aged 18-35 years in good health and CMV-seropositive. Both conserved end residues are part of each CDR3. D genes are given only for firm matches.

cdr3_aa d_call v_call
CASSGGDRDYNNEQYF TRBD2 TRBV5-1
CASSDRSSGNTIYF NA TRBV27
CATQGPRGYVGNQPQHF NA TRBV5-1
CASSHPFAAGQETQYF NA TRBV7-8
CSVAQGSEQPQHF NA TRBV29-1
CASSPPSDRGGGYTF TRBD1 TRBV7-2
CATSREGLAAPLRGTQYF TRBD2 TRBV15
CASLPQGNIDIQYF NA TRBV6-6
CASKTPGLKANTEAFF NA TRBV21-1
CACEAGQSNQPQHF NA TRBV30
CASSSSVAGAGELFF TRBD2 TRBV5-4
CASSAPGLSYEQYF NA TRBV27
CASSNSRVGQYF NA TRBV28
CASSPSGRDTGELFF TRBD2 TRBV28
CASSLGMAGPYEQYF NA TRBV5-6
CASSIWRGRVNYGYTF NA TRBV19
CASSLMSGGHNEQFF TRBD2 TRBV7-2
CASSQGLLSSYEQYF NA TRBV14
CASRLAGGNGNQPQHF TRBD1 TRBV27
CASSLARSYNSPLHF NA TRBV5-1
CAWDSLTNQPQHF NA TRBV30
CASSLVGGGNTEAFF NA TRBV5-1
CASSPQEHNEKLFF NA TRBV18
CASNLFRDTEAFF NA TRBV2
CASSVASSGGYEQYF TRBD2 TRBV9
CASSPQYSGNTIYF NA TRBV19
CASSPSGTATYEQYF TRBD1 TRBV7-9
CASSPGGHTEAFF TRBD1 TRBV19
CASSQDGAAGTEAFF NA TRBV4-3
CASSKSQGKHNEQFF TRBD1 TRBV7-3
CASRRQGAGGYEQYF TRBD1 TRBV27
CASSSTTATNTEAFF NA TRBV5-1
CASSTGATNEKLFF NA TRBV18
CAWEGRSSYNEQFF NA TRBV30
CASSRRDDTGELFF NA TRBV7-9
CASSQVPGTAYGYTF TRBD1 TRBV4-1
CAISESSLQGVSTDTQYF TRBD1 TRBV10-3
CASVVFRGQPQHF NA TRBV28
CASTYEHPEKLFF NA TRBV23-1
CAWSLGRGRLGNQPQHF TRBD1 TRBV30
CASSPGLAGNNEQFF TRBD2 TRBV28
CASSKYIRTYQGFYGYTF NA TRBV21-1
CAWSESGGRQETQYF NA TRBV30